These 19 T cell receptor beta chains were all obtained from the same sample, sequenced in a study of T-cell reconstitution after alpha-beta-depleted transplantation in children. This sample's TCRbeta library carried unique molecular identifier barcodes. MiXCR, run by TCRdb on the PCR reads, gives a single entry per CDR3 protein. The sample gives fewer than 750,000 distinct CDR3 sequences, 23% of which show up once; around 14% is in the top ten. The input for sequencing was PBMCs, mostly from graft donor cells, taken 360 days after TCRalphabeta/CD19-depleted stem cell transplant. These receptors were obtained from a boy under two years old who had a stem cell transplant for acute myeloid leukemia, so the T cells may come from the graft donor.

This clonotype was found many times. The chain combines TRBV6-5 with TRBJ1-2, with 7 bases aligning to TRBD1. V trimming: 2 bases; J trimming: 1 base; junction bases outside the gene matches: 4. CDR3 length: 15 amino acids. Germline V gene lookup returns CDR1 MNHEY and CDR2 SVGAGI. CDR3 DNA: TGTGCCAGCAGTTACACGGGACAGATTAACTATGGCTACACCTTC. Translation gives CASSYTGQINYGYTF.

This clonotype has a count of ten or more. The chain employs TRBV20-1 and TRBJ2-2, with 10 bases matching TRBD2. The CDR3 sequence is 16 residues long. Trimming took 6 bases from V and 4 from J; bases not matched to a gene: 11. CDR1 and CDR2 from the germline V gene are DFQATT and SNEGSKA (reference sequence). The CDR3 region has the DNA TGCAGTGCACGACCCACGACTAGCGGGTTCACCGGGGAGCTGTTTTTT. As protein: CSARPTTSGFTGELFF.

This chain joins TRBV18 and TRBJ1-6, with 7 bases matching TRBD1. The CDR3 loop spans 16 amino acids. V gave up 5 bases and J gave up 5 bases; unmatched junction bases: 9. The V gene's germline CDR1 is KGHSH and CDR2 LQKENI. CDR3 loop: CASSSRTGGNNSPLHF. In DNA, the CDR3 is TGTGCCAGCTCATCGCGGACAGGCGGAAATAATTCACCCCTCCACTTT.

This clonotype was recorded a few times. The chain joins TRBV4-3 to TRBJ2-1, with D perhaps matching TRBD1 (6 bases). The germline V gene has CDR1 LGHNA and CDR2 YSLEER. The CDR3 is made up of 17 amino acids. Deletions cut 0 bases from V and 0 bases from J, with 12 bases between. The CDR3 coding sequence is TGCGCCAGCAGCCAAGACGGGGCGGACAGCTCCTACAATGAGCAGTTCTTC. This encodes CASSQDGADSSYNEQFF.

This clonotype showed up many times. The CDR3 here is CASSTTSAEQFF. The CDR3 DNA reads TGCGCCAGCAGCACGACGTCGGCTGAGCAGTTCTTC. The chain uses TRBV5-1 and TRBJ2-1, with D hard to call. Germline CDR1 reads SGHRS; CDR2 reads YFSETQ. V lost 4 bases, J lost 9 bases, and 11 bases lay in between. The CDR3 sequence is 12 residues long.

V usage is TRBV20-1 and J usage is TRBJ2-3; 8 nucleotides agree with TRBD1. In germline, CDR1 is DFQATT, CDR2 SNEGSKA (reference sequence). The CDR3 spans 16 residues. V trimming: 5 bases; J trimming: 0 bases; junction bases outside the gene matches: 10. CDR3 DNA sequence: TGCAGTGCTCCTCCCTACAGGGGGACTAGCACAGATACGCAGTATTTT. Translated: CSAPPYRGTSTDTQYF.

This clonotype was seen more than once but under ten times. The rearrangement links TRBV20-1 to TRBJ2-7; 8 positions agree with TRBD1. The germline gives CDR1 DFQATT, CDR2 SNEGSKA (reference sequence). The CDR3 contains 13 residues. V lost 6 bases to trimming and J lost 5 bases; unmatched junction nucleotides: 9. CDR3 DNA sequence: TGCAGTGCCGTACCAGGGGGCACGAACGAGCAGTACTTC. It yields the protein CSAVPGGTNEQYF.

Note on this clonotype: This clone may be a read error of a much larger clone one base away. No conserved phenylalanine or tryptophan is present at the end of the CDR3, so a read error is the likely explanation. The chain recombines TRBV20-1 with TRBJ1-2, with no clear D. CDR3 length equals 12 residues. Per the germline V gene, CDR1 is DFQATT and CDR2 is SNEGSKA (reference sequence). Trimming removed 5 bases at V and 5 bases at J, with 12 bases between. DNA of the CDR3: TGCAGTGCTTTACATAGGGCTTATGGCTACACCTCC. Encoded protein: CSALHRAYGYTS.

This clonotype has a count of ten or more. This chain joins TRBV6-5 and TRBJ2-7; D is perhaps TRBD2 (5 bases). Germline V gene sequence: CDR1 MNHEY, CDR2 SVGAGI. The length of the CDR3 is 13 residues. Between the trimmed V and J ends, which lost 5 bases and 0 bases, there was a span of 8 bases. In DNA, the CDR3 is TGTGCCAGCAGTCCGGGATACTCCTACGAGCAGTACTTC. Amino acids: CASSPGYSYEQYF.

The chain links TRBV20-1 to TRBJ1-5; tentatively, D is TRBD1 (5 bases). The CDR3 loop spans 15 amino acids. The V end lost 2 bases, the J end lost 4 bases, and 15 bases lay between the germline ends. Germline CDR1 DFQATT, CDR2 SNEGSKA (reference sequence). Here the CDR3 reads CSARLAGAVNQPQHF. CDR3 coding DNA: TGCAGTGCTAGACTTGCCGGGGCCGTAAATCAGCCCCAGCATTTT.

The J gene is TRBJ2-1, the V gene TRBV20-1, with 14 bases lining up with TRBD2. Trimming removed 6 bases from V and 9 bases from J; junction bases left unmatched: 10. CDR3 length: 15 residues. Per germline, CDR1 DFQATT and CDR2 SNEGSKA (reference sequence). The CDR3 sequence is CSARRLAGGRTEQFF. The CDR3 nucleotides read TGCAGTGCGCGGAGACTAGCGGGGGGGCGGACTGAGCAGTTCTTC.

This sequence joins TRBV20-1 and TRBJ2-1; 7 bases are shared with TRBD2. Per the germline V gene, CDR1 is DFQATT and CDR2 is SNEGSKA (reference sequence). J lost 4 bases, V lost 6 bases, and 9 bases had no gene match. The CDR3 extends over 14 amino acids. The CDR3 is CSAESPRGYNEQFF. Written as DNA, the CDR3 is TGCAGTGCGGAATCTCCGCGGGGGTACAATGAGCAGTTCTTC.

This clonotype was seen at least ten times. V gene TRBV11-1 combines with J gene TRBJ2-2; maybe TRBD2 (6 bases). V was cut by 3 bases and J by 6 bases, with 8 bases left in between. This CDR3 is 13 amino acids long. Germline CDR1 and CDR2: SGHAT and FQDESV (reference sequence). CDR3 residues: CASSLTSAGELFF. The CDR3 DNA reads as TGTGCCAGCAGCTTGACTAGTGCCGGGGAGCTGTTTTTT.

The chain couples TRBV20-1 to TRBJ2-7, with TRBD2 identical over 9 bases. CDR1 DFQATT and CDR2 SNEGSKA come from the germline V gene (reference sequence). Unmatched junction bases numbered 6, after V lost 0 bases and J lost 6 bases. This CDR3 contains 14 residues. CDR3 residues: CSARDRAGGVEQYV. CDR3 DNA sequence: TGCAGTGCTAGAGATCGGGCGGGGGGGGTCGAGCAGTACGTC.

The sample holds many counts of this clonotype. This rearrangement joins TRBV20-1 to TRBJ2-1; 12 bases match TRBD2. The CDR3 covers 14 residues. V lost 4 bases to trimming and J lost 2 bases; unmatched junction nucleotides: 0. The germline CDR1 and CDR2 sequences are DFQATT and SNEGSKA (reference sequence). The CDR3 here is CSATSGGAYNEQFF. DNA of the CDR3: TGCAGTGCTACTAGCGGGGGGGCCTACAATGAGCAGTTCTTC.

This clonotype appeared many times. The rearrangement uses TRBV27 and TRBJ1-6; D uncertain. Deletions cut 6 bases from V and 5 bases from J, with 8 bases between. Per the germline V gene, CDR1 is MNHEY and CDR2 is SMNVEV (reference sequence). The CDR3 has 13 amino acids. Written as DNA, the CDR3 is TGTGCCAGCAGCGACAAAGATAATTCACCCCTCCACTTT. Residues: CASSDKDNSPLHF.

This clonotype showed up many times. V and J are TRBV12-3 or TRBV12-4 and TRBJ1-1; D not certain. The CDR3 extends over 13 amino acids. The V and J ends lost 6 bases and 1 base respectively, with 9 bases between them. The CDR3 nucleotides are TGTGCCAGCAGACCAATCCAGAACACTGAAGCTTTCTTT. Protein product: CASRPIQNTEAFF.

This sequence joins TRBV29-1 and TRBJ1-1, with unresolved D. V lost 0 bases to trimming and J lost 11 bases, with 10 bases between them. Germline V CDR1 and CDR2: SQVTM, ANQGSEA. The CDR3 loop spans 11 amino acids. The CDR3 loop is CSVEDGVGAFF. The CDR3 DNA follows: TGCAGCGTTGAAGATGGAGTTGGGGCTTTCTTT. The variable domain in full, with the rest retrieved from reference TRBV29-1 and TRBJ1-1, is SAVISQKPSRDICQRGTSLTIQCQVDSQVTMMFWYRQQPGQSLTLIATANQGSEATYESGFVIDKFPISRPNLTFSTLTVSNMSPEDSSIYLCSVEDGVGAFFGQGTRLTVV.

This clonotype was recorded many times. This chain connects TRBV12-3 or TRBV12-4 to TRBJ1-4; perhaps TRBD1 as D (5 bases). Trimming stripped 2 bases from V and 3 bases from J, with 7 bases between. This CDR3 is 14 amino acids long. CDR3 DNA: TGTGCCAGCAGTTTATCAGGGCCTAATGAAAAACTGTTTTTT. Translated, it gives CASSLSGPNEKLFF.